Here is one T cell receptor (beta chain) with its context. V was clipped by 3 bases and J by 4 bases; unmatched bases: 4. Germline CDR1 SGDLS, CDR2 YYNGEE. The CDR3 consists of 15 residues. This entry comes from a study of blood T cell repertoires in COVID-19. Overall study context: PBMCs, B-cell-depleted T cells, or T cells provided the cDNA or gDNA that made up the material.

In the original analysis: Estimation of nucleated cell counts was performed using reference gene primer amplification. Sequencing used immunoSEQ multiplex PCR; TCRdb keeps in-frame clones, though not all of them. V and J calls and clone size are copied from that table; D and trimming were computed from the DNA. The sample consists of about 320,000 clones, approximately 88% of them appearing once. Allocation to cohorts depended on clinical history reported by the participants. Donors in Cohort 3 counted as recovered after two negative PCRs, clearance, or symptom resolution. The material sequenced was PBMCs or T cells enriched from blood (not recorded which). This receptor was obtained from a man aged 30 to 45 who had recovered from COVID-19. The V and J genes are TRBV9 and TRBJ1-4; 9 bases match TRBD1. CDR3 bases: TGTGCCAGCAGCGCGGGACAGGGTGGTAATGAAAAACTGTTTTTT. It specifies CASSAGQGGNEKLFF.